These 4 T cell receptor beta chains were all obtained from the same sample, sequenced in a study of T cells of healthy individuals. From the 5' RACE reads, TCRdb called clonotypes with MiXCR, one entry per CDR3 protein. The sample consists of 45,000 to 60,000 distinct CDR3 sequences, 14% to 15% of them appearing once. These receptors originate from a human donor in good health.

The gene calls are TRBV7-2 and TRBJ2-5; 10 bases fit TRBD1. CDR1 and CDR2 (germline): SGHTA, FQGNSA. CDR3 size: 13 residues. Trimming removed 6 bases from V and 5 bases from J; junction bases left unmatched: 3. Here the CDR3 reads CASSWTGGETQYF. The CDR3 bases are TGTGCCAGCAGTTGGACAGGGGGGGAGACCCAGTACTTC.

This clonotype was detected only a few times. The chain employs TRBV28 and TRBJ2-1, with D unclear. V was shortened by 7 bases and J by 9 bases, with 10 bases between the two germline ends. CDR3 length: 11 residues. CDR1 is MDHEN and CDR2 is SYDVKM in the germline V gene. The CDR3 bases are TGTGCCAGCACTCAAGTTAGTGAGCAGTTCTTC. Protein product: CASTQVSEQFF. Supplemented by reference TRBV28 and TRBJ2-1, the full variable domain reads DVKVTQSSRYLVKRTGEKVFLECVQDMDHENMFWYRQDPGLGLRLIYFSYDVKMKEKGDIPEGYSVSREKKERFSLILESASTNQTSMYLCASTQVSEQFFGPGTRLTVL.

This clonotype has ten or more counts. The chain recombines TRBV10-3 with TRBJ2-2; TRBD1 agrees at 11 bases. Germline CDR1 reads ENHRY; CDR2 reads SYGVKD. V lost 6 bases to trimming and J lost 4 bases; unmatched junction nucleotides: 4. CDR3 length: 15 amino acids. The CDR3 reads CAIRPGTGGTGELFF. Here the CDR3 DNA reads TGTGCCATCAGACCCGGGACAGGGGGCACCGGGGAGCTGTTTTTT.

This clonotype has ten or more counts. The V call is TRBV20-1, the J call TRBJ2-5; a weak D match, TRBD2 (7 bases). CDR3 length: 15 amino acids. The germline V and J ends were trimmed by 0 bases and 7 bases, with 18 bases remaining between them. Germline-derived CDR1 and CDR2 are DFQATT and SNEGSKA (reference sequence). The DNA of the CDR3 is TGCAGTGCTAGAGACCAACGGGGGGCCGTAGGGACCCAGTACTTC. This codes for CSARDQRGAVGTQYF.